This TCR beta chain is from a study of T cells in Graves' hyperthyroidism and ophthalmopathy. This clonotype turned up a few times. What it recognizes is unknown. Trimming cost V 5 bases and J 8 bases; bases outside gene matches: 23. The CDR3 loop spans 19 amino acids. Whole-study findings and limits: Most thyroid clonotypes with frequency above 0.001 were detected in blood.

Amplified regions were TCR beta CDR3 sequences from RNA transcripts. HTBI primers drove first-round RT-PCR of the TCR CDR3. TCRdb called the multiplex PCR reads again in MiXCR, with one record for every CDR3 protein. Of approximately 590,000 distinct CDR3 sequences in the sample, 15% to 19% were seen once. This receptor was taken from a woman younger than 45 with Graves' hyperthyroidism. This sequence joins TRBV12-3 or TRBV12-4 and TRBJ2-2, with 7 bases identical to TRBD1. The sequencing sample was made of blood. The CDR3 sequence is CASSLGRQGFAPGEGELFF. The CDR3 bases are TGTGCCAGCAGTCTAGGGCGACAGGGATTCGCGCCCGGGGAGGGGGAGCTGTTTTTT.